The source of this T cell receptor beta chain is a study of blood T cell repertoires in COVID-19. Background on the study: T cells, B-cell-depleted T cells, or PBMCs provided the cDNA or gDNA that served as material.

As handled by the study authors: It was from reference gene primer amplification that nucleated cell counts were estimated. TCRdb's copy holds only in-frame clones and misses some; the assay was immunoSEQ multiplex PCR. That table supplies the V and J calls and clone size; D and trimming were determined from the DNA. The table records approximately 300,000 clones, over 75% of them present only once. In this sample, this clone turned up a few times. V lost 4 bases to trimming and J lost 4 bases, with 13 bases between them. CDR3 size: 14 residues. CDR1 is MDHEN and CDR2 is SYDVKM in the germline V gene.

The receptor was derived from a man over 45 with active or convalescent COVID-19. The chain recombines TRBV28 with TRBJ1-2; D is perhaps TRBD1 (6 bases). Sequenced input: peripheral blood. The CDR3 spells CASSSEQGLYGYTF. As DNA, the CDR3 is TGTGCCAGCAGTTCGGAACAGGGCCTCTATGGCTACACCTTC.